This T cell receptor beta chain was sequenced in a study of T cell changes during pregnancy in multiple sclerosis. Repertoires were generated with immunoSEQ multiplex PCR, while TCRdb's copy carries only in-frame clones and drops some. The data contain about 72,000 clones, 91% of them seen just once; the ten biggest clones take up roughly 0.7%. This clone was detected once. The germline V gene encodes CDR1 ENHRY and CDR2 SYGVKD. Trimming at V came to 10 bases and at J to 6 bases, leaving 4 bases not matched to a gene. The CDR3 has 12 residues. The chain combines TRBV10-3 with TRBJ2-4; 9 bases are a match to TRBD1. The TCR sequence derives from a female donor in good health, enrolled as a control in a pregnancy study. The sequences come from peripheral blood, collected in the third trimester of pregnancy. This CDR3 is CATTGGGNIQYF. The CDR3 DNA sequence: TGTGCCACTACAGGGGGCGGAAACATTCAGTACTTC.